The T cell receptor beta chain under discussion was sequenced for a study of identical twins. MiXCR, run by TCRdb on the 5' RACE reads, gives a single entry per CDR3 protein. The sample holds about 200,000 distinct CDR3 sequences, 5% to 7% seen once. Regarding this clonotype: An end of the junction does not agree with germline; a read error may underlie this.

The CDR3 has 11 amino acids. Germline CDR1 SQVTM, CDR2 ANQGSEA. These data also featured in a second study, about T cells expressing NK-cell markers.

The specimen was CD8+ T cells sorted from blood. This TCR came from a woman aged 18-29 years in good health. The genes are TRBV29-1 and TRBJ2-7; a weak D match, TRBD2 (6 bases). The CDR3 region is CSVVRGGGLDF. CDR3 sequence (DNA): TGCAGCGTTGTGCGAGGTGGGGGACTTGACTTC.